This TCR beta chain emerged from a study of T cell repertoires in cytomegalovirus infection. TCRdb re-derived calls from the reads in MiXCR, one entry per CDR3 protein. The sample includes approximately 500,000 distinct CDR3 sequences, about 25% of them seen just once. Germline CDR1 is LNHDA and CDR2 is SQIVND (reference sequence). V lost 2 bases and J 4 bases, leaving 14 bases between the germline ends. CDR3 length equals 15 residues. Material for sequencing was PBMCs. This chain uses TRBV19 with TRBJ1-1; maybe TRBD1 (5 bases). The receptor comes from a human donor in good health (CMV status not recorded). Some clones in this sample may be carry-over from other donors' samples. CDR3 coding DNA: TGTGCCAGTAGTATAAGTACGGGGCTGGGCACTGAAGCTTTCTTT. Protein product: CASSISTGLGTEAFF.